These 8 T cell receptor beta chains originate from one sample sequenced in a study of blood T cell repertoires in COVID-19. The table came from immunoSEQ multiplex PCR; TCRdb's copy has only in-frame clones and leaves some out. This sample carries 450,000 or so clones, approximately 90% of them seen once, and the ten largest clones take 0.8% to 0.85%. The sequencing sample was made of peripheral blood. The receptors were gathered from a man aged 18 to 29 with COVID-19, enrolled during active disease.

The V call is TRBV27, the J call TRBJ2-3; 8 bases line up with TRBD1. The J segment lost 6 bases and the V segment lost 5 bases, leaving 7 bases of the junction unmatched. Germline-derived CDR1 and CDR2 are MNHEY and SMNVEV (reference sequence). The CDR3 sequence is 14 residues long. CDR3 protein: CASSLTGVQDTQYF. CDR3 sequence (DNA): TGTGCCAGCAGTCTGACAGGGGTCCAGGATACGCAGTATTTT.

CDR3: CASSQVMSRVDIQYF. CDR3 bases: TGCGCCAGCAGCCAAGTTATGTCCAGGGTAGACATTCAGTACTTC. This chain links TRBV4-1 with TRBJ2-4; a weak D match, TRBD1 (5 bases). CDR1 is MGHRA and CDR2 is YSYEKL in the germline V gene. This CDR3 is built from 15 residues. V shed 1 base and J shed 8 bases, with 15 bases lying between them.

V gene TRBV27 combines with J gene TRBJ1-2; TRBD1 might be the D (5 bases). The CDR3 covers 15 residues. Trimming pared 3 bases from V and 0 bases from J, leaving 11 bases between. The germline gives CDR1 MNHEY, CDR2 SMNVEV (reference sequence). The CDR3 coding sequence is TGTGCCAGCAGTTTCCACGGGGGAGCTAACTATGGCTACACCTTC. Encoded protein: CASSFHGGANYGYTF.

This clone has only a few counts. The chain carries TRBV7-9 and TRBJ2-2, with D perhaps matching TRBD1 (5 bases). V was pared by 3 bases and J by 4 bases, with 9 bases between. The CDR3 spans 14 residues. From germline, CDR1 is SEHNR and CDR2 FQNEAQ (reference sequence). CDR3 amino acids: CASSFVRATGELFF. The CDR3 DNA is TGTGCCAGCAGCTTTGTCAGGGCCACCGGGGAGCTGTTTTTT.

This clone was seen only a few times. CDR3 sequence: CASRRSTVMNTEAFF. DNA of the CDR3: TGTGCCAGCAGAAGATCAACAGTGATGAACACTGAAGCTTTCTTT. This chain uses TRBV6-5 with TRBJ1-1, with unresolved D. The V gene's germline CDR1 is MNHEY and CDR2 SVGAGI. The CDR3 length is 15 residues. Trimming removed 6 bases from V and 0 bases from J, with 14 bases in between.

The DNA for the CDR3 is TGTGCCAGCAGCTTACCCCGACAACTCTCTGGAAACACCATATATTTT. This sequence encodes CASSLPRQLSGNTIYF. The V call is TRBV7-8, the J call TRBJ1-3, with D hard to call. The CDR3 loop spans 16 amino acids. Germline CDR1 SGHVS, CDR2 FQNEAQ. Trimming stripped 2 bases from V and 0 bases from J, with 11 bases between.

The chain couples TRBV2 to TRBJ2-1, with 7 bases matching TRBD2. There are 15 residues in the CDR3. Germline CDR1 reads SNHLY; CDR2 reads FYNNEI. The junction had 8 bases not matched to a gene; V was cut back by 2 bases and J by 7 bases. CDR3 sequence: CASSERWWGGNEQFF. For the CDR3, the DNA is TGTGCCAGCAGTGAACGTTGGTGGGGGGGGAATGAGCAGTTCTTC.

The V and J genes are TRBV24-1 and TRBJ2-3, with a possible D match to TRBD2 (6 bases). Per germline, CDR1 KGHDR and CDR2 SFDVKD. The CDR3 length is 14 residues. V dropped 9 bases and J dropped 5 bases, with 17 bases sitting between them. The CDR3 spells CATGVGGSQDTQYF. The CDR3 DNA sequence: TGTGCCACCGGGGTTGGGGGGAGTCAAGATACGCAGTATTTT.